Given below is one T cell receptor beta chain in context. Its antigen is currently unknown. These data originate in a study of cytomegalovirus exposure and HLA in healthy donors. Study details: Early released data comprised some 91 million unique TCRs from HLA-typed donors. Genotyping of 430 or so donors showed that 65% to 90% belonged to the Caucasian-associated ancestry cluster. Points from the study as a whole: Earlier analysis yielded a pattern in which most TCR beta V segments were productive about 90% or about 30% of the time.

The PCR made use of 60 Vbeta and 13 Jbeta primers. Profiled with immunoSEQ multiplex PCR; TCRdb holds only in-frame clones, not every one. Of fewer than 150,000 clones in the sample, 76% are singletons; the top ten hold about 2.9%. This CDR3 has 19 residues. Trimming cost V 3 bases and J 3 bases, with 24 bases left between them. The V gene's germline CDR1 is MGHRA and CDR2 YSYEKL. The sequencing input was PBMCs. This sequence originates from a man in his forties or fifties in good health and CMV-seronegative. This rearrangement joins TRBV4-1 to TRBJ2-1; a possible D gene is TRBD2 (6 bases). For the CDR3, the DNA is TGCGCCAGCAGCCACCCCATGAGGGACTCACCTACACTCTACAATGAGCAGTTCTTC. The encoded protein is CASSHPMRDSPTLYNEQFF.